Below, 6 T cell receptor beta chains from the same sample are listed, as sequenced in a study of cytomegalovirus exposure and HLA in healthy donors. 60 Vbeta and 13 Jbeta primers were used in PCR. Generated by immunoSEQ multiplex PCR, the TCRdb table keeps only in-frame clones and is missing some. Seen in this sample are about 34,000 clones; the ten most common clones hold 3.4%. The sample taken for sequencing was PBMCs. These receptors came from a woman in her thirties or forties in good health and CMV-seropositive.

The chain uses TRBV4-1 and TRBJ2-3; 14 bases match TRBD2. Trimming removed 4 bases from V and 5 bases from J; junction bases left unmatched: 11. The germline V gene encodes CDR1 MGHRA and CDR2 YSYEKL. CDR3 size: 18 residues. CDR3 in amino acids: CASSRRLAGGSFLDTQYF. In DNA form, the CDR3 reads TGCGCCAGCAGCCGACGACTAGCGGGAGGGAGTTTTCTAGATACGCAGTATTTT.

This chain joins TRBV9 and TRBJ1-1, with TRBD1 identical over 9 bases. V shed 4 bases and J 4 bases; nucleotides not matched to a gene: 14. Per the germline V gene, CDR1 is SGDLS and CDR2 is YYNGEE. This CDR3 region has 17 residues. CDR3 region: CASSPRGDRDYRTEAFF. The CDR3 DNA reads TGTGCCAGCAGCCCCAGAGGGGACAGGGATTATCGCACTGAAGCTTTCTTT.

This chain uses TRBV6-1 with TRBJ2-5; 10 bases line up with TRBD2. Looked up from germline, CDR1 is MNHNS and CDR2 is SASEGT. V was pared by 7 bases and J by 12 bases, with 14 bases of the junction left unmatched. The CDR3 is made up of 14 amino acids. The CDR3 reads CASTGLAESLGEYF. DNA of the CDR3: TGTGCCAGCACCGGACTAGCGGAAAGTTTAGGGGAGTACTTC.

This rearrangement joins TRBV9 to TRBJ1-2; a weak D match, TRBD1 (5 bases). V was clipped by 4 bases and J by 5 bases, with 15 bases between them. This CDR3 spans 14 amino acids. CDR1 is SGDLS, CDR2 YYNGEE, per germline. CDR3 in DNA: TGTGCCAGCAGCACCGGGGGGGGATCTTATGGCTACACCTTC. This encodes CASSTGGGSYGYTF.

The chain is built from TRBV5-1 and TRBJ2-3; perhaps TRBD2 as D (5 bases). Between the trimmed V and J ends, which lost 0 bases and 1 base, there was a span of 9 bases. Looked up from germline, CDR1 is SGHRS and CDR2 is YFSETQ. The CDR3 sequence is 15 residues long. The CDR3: CASSLVLGGTDTQYF. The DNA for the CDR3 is TGCGCCAGCAGCTTGGTGCTGGGAGGCACAGATACGCAGTATTTT.

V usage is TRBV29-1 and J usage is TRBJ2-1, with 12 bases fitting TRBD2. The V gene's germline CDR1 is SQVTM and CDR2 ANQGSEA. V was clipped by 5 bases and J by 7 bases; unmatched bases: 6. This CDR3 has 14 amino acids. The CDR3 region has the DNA TGCAGCGTTCCCCCTAGCGGGGGGGGGAATGAGCAGTTCTTC. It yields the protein CSVPPSGGGNEQFF.